Each of the 4 T cell receptor beta chains below was sequenced from the same sample in a study. TCRdb processed the 5' RACE reads anew with MiXCR; each CDR3 protein has one entry. The sample includes 55,000 to 75,000 distinct CDR3 sequences, 30% of them seen just once. The specimen sequenced was tumor-infiltrating naive CD4+ T cells sorted from the breast tumor. Subset defined: naive CD4+ T cells, CD4+CD45RA+CD25-. The receptors originated from a female donor with breast cancer.

This rearrangement joins TRBV20-1 to TRBJ1-1; D remains ambiguous. This CDR3 contains 15 residues. CDR1 is DFQATT, CDR2 SNEGSKA, per germline (reference sequence). V was shortened by 2 bases and J by 6 bases, with 19 bases between the two germline ends. In DNA form, the CDR3 reads TGCAGTGCTAGATCCCTGGAAGTGTCTGAAGCTGAAGCTTTCTTT. It is translated as CSARSLEVSEAEAFF.

The rearrangement joins TRBV7-9 to TRBJ2-5; TRBD1 agrees at 7 bases. This CDR3 comprises 14 residues. Trimming at V came to 4 bases and at J to 1 base, leaving 3 bases not matched to a gene. Germline CDR1 is SEHNR and CDR2 is FQNEAQ (reference sequence). The CDR3 coding sequence is TGTGCCAGCAGCTCCGGGACAGTCCAAGAGACCCAGTACTTC. It encodes CASSSGTVQETQYF.

This clonotype was counted many times. J is TRBJ2-1 and V is TRBV29-1, with D hard to call. Per germline, CDR1 SQVTM and CDR2 ANQGSEA. The CDR3 is 12 residues long. Trimming removed 0 bases at V and 3 bases at J, with 3 bases between. The CDR3 loop is CSVEEIYNEQFF. For the CDR3, the DNA is TGCAGCGTTGAAGAAATCTACAATGAGCAGTTCTTC.

This clonotype was seen only a few times. The chain combines TRBV3-1 with TRBJ2-2; D gene uncertain. Per germline, CDR1 LGHDT and CDR2 YNNKEL (reference sequence). This CDR3 contains 12 residues. Trimming took off 3 bases at V and 2 bases at J, with 1 base between the two ends. The CDR3 sequence: CASSHNTGELFF. The CDR3 nucleotides read TGTGCCAGCAGCCATAACACCGGGGAGCTGTTTTTT.